This T cell receptor beta chain was identified during a study of shared clonotypes between healthy human individuals (dated by TCRdb to about 2020). General notes on the study: The cohort included three men and a couple of women between 18 and 49 years of age. For each donor, three plates each were used for CD4 naive and CD4 memory, two plates were used for CD8 naive, and one plate was used for CD8 memory. To estimate repertoire size and how much clonotypes are shared between individuals, the study performed deep sequencing of blood TCR repertoires from a handful of healthy adults. Different laboratories and diverse techniques were used to prepare libraries and sequence TCR repertoires, to increase sequencing depth and limit assay-specific biases. Leukapheresis yielded between about 0.8 and 8.9 billion PBMCs per donor. The study at large found these results: Across a few donors, approximately 5% of naive CD4, around 3.3% of naive CD8, 2% to 2.5% of memory CD4, and under 0.45% of memory CD8 clonotypes were shared. Naive subsets generally had larger estimated clonotype richness than memory subsets did. The genetic and exposure-history diversity represented was limited by the small number of donors. Rarefaction of sorted-subset datasets indicated incomplete sequencing despite the large sequencing depth. Higher generation probabilities were observed for clonotypes shared by all four sorted-subset donors than for non-shared clonotypes. Pairwise subsampling indicated that sequencing depth was expected to affect the degree of clonotype sharing among donors. Sampling was restricted to blood, and TCR repertoires in tissue are likely to differ from TCR repertoires in blood.

Using the deep immunoSEQ assay, TCR CDR3 regions were amplified from genomic DNA by multiplex PCR. Extracted genomic DNA from each cell subset was spread evenly across all wells of several immunoSEQ 96-well plates, with each plate serving as a replicate. Each replicate PCR for sorted subsets received about 180 ng genomic DNA, equal to some 32,000 T cell genomes. Purified libraries were quantified with a Qubit 3.0 fluorometer, sized on a Bioanalyzer 2100, and re-quantified with the KAPA Library Quantification kit. A separate single-read 150-cycle Illumina NextSeq 550 flow cell was used to sequence each immunoSEQ 96-well plate. As for how the authors treated the data: Because the immunoSEQ output included only junctional sequences and no quality scores, the filtering could not be the same as the filtering used for full-length reads. Sequences were annotated with PyIR, a Python wrapper for IgBLAST v1.9, using IMGT germline references to assign V/J genes and CDR3. Reads with weak V/J assignments (E-value above 1e-6), missing CDR3, stop codons, out-of-frame junctions, or ambiguous translated residues were removed. V3J clonotypes were defined as sequences sharing the same inferred V gene, J gene, and CDR3 amino acid sequence. To compute the percentage overlap between repertoires, the number of shared unique clonotypes was divided by the size of the smaller repertoire. Three approaches were used to assess repertoire richness: RTK rarefaction, the Chao1 estimator, and Recon v2.1 estimates of unobserved clonotypes. OLGA was used to compute generation probabilities for all TCRbeta clonotypes that the gDNA method yielded from a few donors. TCRdb stores this immuneACCESS table with in-frame sequences only. Part of the clones is absent; in the studies checked, under half of the shortfall reflects unresolved V genes, and no reason is known for the rest. V, J and clone size derive from that table, while D and trimming were established from the DNA sequence. This sample has fewer than 1.8 million clones in its table, and 97% to 99% of those were observed once. About 0.35% of the sample is taken by the ten largest.

From its cysteine to its phenylalanine, the CDR3 spans 11 amino acids. Only the CDR3 portion is preserved as DNA: 33 bases, with reading frame beginning at the first base. A note on this clone: The target of this receptor is not known. No much larger clone is present one base from it, and per-base qualities are unavailable.

Healthy HIV-negative adults with no recently reported acute infections or vaccinations were included as donors. Only Caucasian adults living in Nashville, Tennessee, USA were represented among the donors. CD4+ T cells were enriched through magnetic negative selection, after which naive cells were positively selected on CD45RA and the remaining negative fraction served as the memory subset. Blood was collected by leukapheresis, and PBMCs were isolated by Ficoll-Histopaque density gradient centrifugation and then cryopreserved in liquid nitrogen vapor phase. Analytical flow cytometry was used to check the purity and quantity of every magnetically sorted T cell population. Genomic DNA was isolated from every sorted fraction and measured by UV absorbance on a Nanodrop 2000c.

The V gene is TRBV21-1 and the J gene is TRBJ2-1; the DNA was not compared with TRBD2, the D call given in the table. TRBV21-1 is classified as a pseudogene. This TCR derives from a man aged 25 to 45 in good health. Source material: naive CD4+ T cells sorted from blood. The sample's cell subset or site label is to be understood as: CD45RA+ positively selected. The CDR3 region has the sequence CASSSTSFKFF. Read as DNA, the sequence is TGTGCCAGCAGCAGTACTAGTTTCAAGTTCTTC.